Listed below are T cell receptor beta chains from one sample, sequenced in a study of blood T cell repertoires in COVID-19. Profiling relied on immunoSEQ multiplex PCR, and the TCRdb table lists in-frame clones only, not all of them. The table shows about 260,000 clones, with roughly 90% occurring only once. Sequenced: peripheral blood. These receptors all come from a woman in her 30s with COVID-19, enrolled during active disease. Each CDR3 is given with its conserved first and last residue. The order of the fields is D gene, J gene, clone size, V gene, CDR3 DNA, CDR3 protein. A D gene is named only where the DNA matches it firmly. Not every row has a clone size; where given, it reads once, few, many or a size class.

- TRBJ2-7 once TRBV5-4 TGTGCCAGCAGCTTAAGGGGCGGCTACGAGCAGTACTTC CASSLRGGYEQYF
- TRBJ1-6 few TRBV30 TGTGCCTGGAAACTTGGACAGAGGGAAACCTCACCCCTCCACTTT CAWKLGQRETSPLHF
TRBD2 TRBJ2-7 - TRBV6-5 TGTGCCAGCAGTTACCTTAGCGGGAGGTCCTACGAGCAGTACTTC CASSYLSGRSYEQYF
- TRBJ2-2 - TRBV19 TGTGCCAGTAGTCCGCGGACAGTAGACACCGGGGAGCTGTTTTTT CASSPRTVDTGELFF
- TRBJ2-3 - TRBV24-1 TGTGCCACTCCCCCCCTAAGCCCAGGTCTCGCAGATACGCAGTATTTT CATPPLSPGLADTQYF
- TRBJ2-3 - TRBV10-3 TGTGCCATCGGGAGTTTGACGGGAGTTCCCCCAGATACGCAGTATTTT CAIGSLTGVPPDTQYF
- TRBJ2-3 - TRBV5-4 - CASSLDLAQADTQYF
TRBD2 TRBJ2-4 once TRBV5-4 TGTGCCAGCAGCCCTTGGACTAGCGGGAACAACATTCAGTACTTC CASSPWTSGNNIQYF
TRBD1 TRBJ1-2 once TRBV7-9 TGTGCCAGCAGCTTTGATGGACAGGCTAACTATGGCTACACCTTC CASSFDGQANYGYTF
TRBD1 TRBJ2-7 - TRBV7-2 TGTGCCAGCAGCTTACCGACAGGGTTGAAGGTCGAGCAGTACTTC CASSLPTGLKVEQYF
- TRBJ1-1 - TRBV3-1/TRBV3-2 TGTGCCAGCAGCCGAAGAGGAATTGAAGCTTTCTTT CASSRRGIEAFF
TRBD1 TRBJ1-2 - TRBV24-1 TGTGCCACCAGTGACCGTGACAGGGGGGTAGTTGGCTACACCTTC CATSDRDRGVVGYTF
TRBD1 TRBJ2-3 - TRBV7-3 TGTGCCAGCAGCCAAAGAGGGACAGTAGATACGCAGTATTTT CASSQRGTVDTQYF
- TRBJ1-1 - TRBV10-3 TGTGCCATCAGACAGGGGAACACTGAAGCTTTCTTT CAIRQGNTEAFF
- TRBJ2-7 few TRBV6-2/TRBV6-3 TGTGCCAGCAGTTATAGCGGTTACTACGAGCAGTACTTC CASSYSGYYEQYF
TRBD2 TRBJ2-1 - TRBV2 TGTGCCAGCACCACGACGGCTAGCGGGAGTTTAGGGGAGCAGTTCTTC CASTTTASGSLGEQFF
TRBD1 TRBJ2-3 - TRBV27 TGTGCCAGCAGTTTGATAGGACAGGGGGGAGATACGCAGTATTTT CASSLIGQGGDTQYF
TRBD2 TRBJ2-3 - TRBV18 TGTGCCAGCTCAGCCCCGGGACTAGACACAGATACGCAGTATTTT CASSAPGLDTDTQYF
- TRBJ1-6 - TRBV5-1 TGCGCCAGCAGCTCGGCGAGCTCGGGTAATTCACCCCTCCACTTT CASSSASSGNSPLHF
- TRBJ2-3 - TRBV9 TGTGCCAGCAGCGTAGCGGAGGTCACAGATACGCAGTATTTT CASSVAEVTDTQYF
- TRBJ2-3 - TRBV5-1 TGCGCCAGCAGCCTTGGAGGGGCGGATACGCAGTATTTT CASSLGGADTQYF
- TRBJ2-4 once TRBV5-4 TGTGCCAGCAGCCCGGGCCCACAGGGCCCCAAAAACATTCAGTACTTC CASSPGPQGPKNIQYF
TRBD1 TRBJ1-2 - TRBV6-5 TGTGCCAGCAGTTATCGGACAGGGAAGGGCTACACCTTC CASSYRTGKGYTF
TRBD1 TRBJ1-1 - TRBV13 TGTGCCAGCAACCGGGACAGGGGGCGCGGTTCTGTCACTGAAGCTTTCTTT CASNRDRGRGSVTEAFF
- TRBJ1-3 - TRBV4-1 TGCGCCAGCAGCCAACTTATGACAGGTAGAGGAAACACCATATATTTT CASSQLMTGRGNTIYF
- TRBJ2-5 - TRBV6-6 TGTGCCAGCAAACGGGGGGCATCAGAGACCCAGTACTTC CASKRGASETQYF
- TRBJ2-3 - TRBV28 TGTGCCAGCAGTCCCGGGAGCCGCCGGGGCACAGATACGCAGTATTTT CASSPGSRRGTDTQYF
- TRBJ1-1 few TRBV7-3 TGTGCCAGCAGCTCATATCGGGGTCACACTGAAGCTTTCTTT CASSSYRGHTEAFF
TRBD2 TRBJ2-1 - TRBV6-4 TGTGCCAGCAGTGAATCCCTAGCGGGAACTTACAATGAGCAGTTCTTC CASSESLAGTYNEQFF
- TRBJ1-2 - TRBV5-1 TGCGCCAGCAGCATAGGGGGGGCCGGGAACTATGGCTACACCTTC CASSIGGAGNYGYTF
- TRBJ2-1 - TRBV27 TGTGCCAGCAAACCCCCCGGGACCTACAATGAGCAGTTCTTC CASKPPGTYNEQFF
TRBD1 TRBJ2-7 - TRBV5-1 TGCGCCAGCAGCCCGACAGGGATCGGGCAGTACTTC CASSPTGIGQYF
TRBD2 TRBJ2-3 - TRBV3-1/TRBV3-2 TGTGCCAGCAGCCCCACTTCTAGCGGGATCACAGATACGCAGTATTTT CASSPTSSGITDTQYF
- TRBJ1-2 - TRBV15 TGTGCCACCAGCAGAGGTGATGGGCGCCCCTTTGGCTACACCTTC CATSRGDGRPFGYTF
TRBD2 TRBJ2-7 - TRBV15 TGTGCCACCAGCAGAGCTGGGGGGGGAACCTACGAGCAGTACTTC CATSRAGGGTYEQYF
- TRBJ2-5 - TRBV6-5 TGTGCCAGCAGTAGCGCCGGACTCCGCAGGGAGACCCAGTACTTC CASSSAGLRRETQYF
- TRBJ1-5 - TRBV27 TGTGCCAGCAGTTTCGGGTGGAGGCAGCCCCAGCATTTT CASSFGWRQPQHF
- TRBJ2-5 - TRBV6-5 TGTGCCAGCACCACAGGGTGGCAAGAGACCCAGTACTTC CASTTGWQETQYF
TRBD1 TRBJ2-5 - TRBV6-2/TRBV6-3 TGTGCCAGCAGTTACGTCTCCAGGGGGGAGACCCAGTACTTC CASSYVSRGETQYF
- TRBJ2-5 - TRBV6-5 TGTGCCAGCAGTTACTCGGAGGGACAAGAGACCCAGTACTTC CASSYSEGQETQYF
- TRBJ1-5 - TRBV3-1/TRBV3-2 TGTGCCAGCAGCCAGGACTCAGACGGGCCCCAGCATTTT CASSQDSDGPQHF
- TRBJ2-2 once TRBV19 TGTGCCAGTAGTTCAACAGGGACGGCCGGGGAGCTGTTTTTT CASSSTGTAGELFF
TRBD1 TRBJ2-7 - TRBV2 TGTGCCAGCAACCACCCAGGGGGCAGCTCCTACGAGCAGTACTTC CASNHPGGSSYEQYF
- TRBJ2-1 - TRBV18 TGTGCCAGCTCACCAAGGAGGGGAGAGCAGTTCTTC CASSPRRGEQFF
- TRBJ1-1 - TRBV21-1 TGTGCCAGCAGCAAATCCCCGGCTGAAGCTTTCTTT CASSKSPAEAFF
- TRBJ2-3 - TRBV27 TGTGCCAGCAGCCCAGGGACTCTTATGCGCACAGATACGCAGTATTTT CASSPGTLMRTDTQYF
- TRBJ1-1 - TRBV5-1 TGCGCCAGCAATCCAGGAGGCACTGAAGCTTTCTTT CASNPGGTEAFF